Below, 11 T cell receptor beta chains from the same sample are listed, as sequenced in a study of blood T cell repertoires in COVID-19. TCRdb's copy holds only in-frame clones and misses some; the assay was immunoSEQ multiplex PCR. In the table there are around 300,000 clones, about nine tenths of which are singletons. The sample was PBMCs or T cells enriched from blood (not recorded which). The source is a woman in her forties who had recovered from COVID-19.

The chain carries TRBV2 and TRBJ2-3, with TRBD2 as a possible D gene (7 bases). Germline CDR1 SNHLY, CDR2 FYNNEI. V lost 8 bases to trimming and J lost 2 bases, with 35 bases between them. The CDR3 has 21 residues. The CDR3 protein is CASSWGVSGYTGTQSTDTQYF. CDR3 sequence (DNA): TGTGCCAGCTCGTGGGGGGTTAGCGGGTATACCGGGACACAATCCACAGATACGCAGTATTTT.

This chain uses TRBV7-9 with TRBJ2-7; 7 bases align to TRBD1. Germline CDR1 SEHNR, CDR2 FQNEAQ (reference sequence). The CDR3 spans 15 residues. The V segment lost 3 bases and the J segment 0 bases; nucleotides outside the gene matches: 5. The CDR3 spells CASSFGTDYSYEQYF. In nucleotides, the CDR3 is TGTGCCAGCAGCTTTGGGACAGACTACTCCTACGAGCAGTACTTC. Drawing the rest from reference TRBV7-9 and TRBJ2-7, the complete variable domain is DTGVSQNPRHKITKRGQNVTFRCDPISEHNRLYWYRQTLGQGPEFLTYFQNEAQLEKSRLLSDRFSAERPKGSFSTLEIQRTEQGDSAMYLCASSFGTDYSYEQYFGPGTRLTVT.

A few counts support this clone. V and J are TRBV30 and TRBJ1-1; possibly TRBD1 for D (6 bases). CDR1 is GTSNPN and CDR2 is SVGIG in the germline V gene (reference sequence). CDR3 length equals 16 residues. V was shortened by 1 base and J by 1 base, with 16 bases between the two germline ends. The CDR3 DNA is TGTGCCTGGAGTGGAGGGTTGGGGGCTCCGAACACTGAAGCTTTCTTT. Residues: CAWSGGLGAPNTEAFF.

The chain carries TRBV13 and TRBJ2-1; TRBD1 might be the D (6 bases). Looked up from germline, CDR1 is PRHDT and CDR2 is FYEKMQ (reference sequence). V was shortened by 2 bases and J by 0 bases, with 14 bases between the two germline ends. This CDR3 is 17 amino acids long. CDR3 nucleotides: TGTGCCAGCAGCTTATGGGCCGACAGGTACTCCTACAATGAGCAGTTCTTC. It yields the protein CASSLWADRYSYNEQFF.

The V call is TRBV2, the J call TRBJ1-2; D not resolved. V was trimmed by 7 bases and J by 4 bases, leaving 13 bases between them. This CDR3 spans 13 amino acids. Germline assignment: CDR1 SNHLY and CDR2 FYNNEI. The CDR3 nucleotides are TGTGCCAGCACGAGTACTATCGCCTATGGCTACACCTTC. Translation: CASTSTIAYGYTF.

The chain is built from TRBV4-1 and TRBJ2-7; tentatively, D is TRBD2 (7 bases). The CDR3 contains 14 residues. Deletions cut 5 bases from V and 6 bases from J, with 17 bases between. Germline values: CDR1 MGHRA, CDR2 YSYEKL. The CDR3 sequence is CASSSHGGPGEQYF. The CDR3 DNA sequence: TGCGCCAGCAGCTCCCACGGGGGGCCGGGCGAGCAGTACTTC.

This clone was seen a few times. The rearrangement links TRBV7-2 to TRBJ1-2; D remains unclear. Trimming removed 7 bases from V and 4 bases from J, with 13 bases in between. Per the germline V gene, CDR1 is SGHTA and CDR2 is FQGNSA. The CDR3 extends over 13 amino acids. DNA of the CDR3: TGTGCCAGCACCGGGGAGGGATTCTATGGCTACACCTTC. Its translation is CASTGEGFYGYTF.

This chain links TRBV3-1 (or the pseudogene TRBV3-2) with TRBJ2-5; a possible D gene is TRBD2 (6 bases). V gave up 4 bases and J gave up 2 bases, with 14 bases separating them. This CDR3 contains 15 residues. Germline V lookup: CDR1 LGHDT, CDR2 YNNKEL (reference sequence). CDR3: CASSPRVSGQETQYF. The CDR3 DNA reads TGTGCCAGCAGCCCTCGTGTTAGCGGACAAGAGACCCAGTACTTC.

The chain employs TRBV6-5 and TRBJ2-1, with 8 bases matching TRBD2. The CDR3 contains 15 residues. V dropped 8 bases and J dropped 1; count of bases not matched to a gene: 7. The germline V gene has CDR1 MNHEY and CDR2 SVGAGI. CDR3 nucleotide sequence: TGTGCCAGCGGGGACGGGACTAGTTCCTACAATGAGCAGTTCTTC. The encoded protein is CASGDGTSSYNEQFF.

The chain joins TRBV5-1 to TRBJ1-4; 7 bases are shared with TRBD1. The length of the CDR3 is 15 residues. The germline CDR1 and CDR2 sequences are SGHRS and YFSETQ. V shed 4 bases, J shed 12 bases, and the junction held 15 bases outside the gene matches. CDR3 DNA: TGCGCCAGCAGCGACCCCGGACAGGCCGTTTATGAACTGTTTTTT. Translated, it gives CASSDPGQAVYELFF.

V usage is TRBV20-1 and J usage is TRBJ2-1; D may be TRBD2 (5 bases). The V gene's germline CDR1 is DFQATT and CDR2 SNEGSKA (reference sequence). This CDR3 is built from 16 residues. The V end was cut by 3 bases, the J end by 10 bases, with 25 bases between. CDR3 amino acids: CSASQLRGQALGEQFF. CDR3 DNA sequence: TGCAGTGCTAGTCAGCTACGAGGGCAAGCCCTTGGGGAGCAGTTCTTC.